Shown below are 9 T cell receptor beta chains from a single sample sequenced in a study of post-analysis software for immune sequencing data. The study's findings and limits: The study found TRBV5-6, TRBV5-1 and TRBV20-1 among five or six TRBV segments more frequent in patients than controls.

No antigens are known for them. Each TCR beta cDNA library carried unique molecular identifiers. Each CDR3 protein is one row after TCRdb ran MiXCR on the PCR reads. The table lists 150,000 to 200,000 distinct CDR3 sequences, 30% of them singletons. The sample was blood. Source of these receptors: a girl under 18 with multiple sclerosis.

V and J are TRBV7-2 and TRBJ2-1; 9 bases match TRBD2. The CDR3 loop spans 16 amino acids. Germline V gene data show CDR1 as SGHTA and CDR2 as FQGNSA. The junction had 7 bases not matched to a gene; V was cut back by 1 base and J by 6 bases. The CDR3 DNA reads as TGTGCCAGCAGCTTAGTTGGGGGACTAGCTTTCAATGAGCAGTTCTTC. Amino acid sequence: CASSLVGGLAFNEQFF.

This clonotype was observed a handful of times. The rearrangement uses TRBV5-5 and TRBJ1-5; D is possibly TRBD1 (5 bases). Trimming shortened V by 5 bases and J by 3 bases, and 12 bases separated the two germline ends. Germline V gene lookup returns CDR1 SGHKS and CDR2 YYEKEE (reference sequence). This CDR3 spans 14 amino acids. The CDR3 DNA reads as TGTGCCAGCAGTCAAGGGGTGATCAATCAGCCCCAGCATTTT. Translated, it gives CASSQGVINQPQHF.

The chain has TRBV7-3 and TRBJ1-1; a weak D match, TRBD1 (5 bases). Trimming shortened V by 4 bases and J by 11 bases, and 11 bases separated the two germline ends. This CDR3 region has 11 residues. Germline V CDR1 and CDR2: SGHTA, FQGTGA. The CDR3 DNA reads TGTGCCAGCAGCTCGGGACCCTGGGCTTTCTTT. It yields the protein CASSSGPWAFF.

This clonotype has a count of ten or more. The chain recombines TRBV29-1 with TRBJ2-7, with 11 bases matching TRBD2. Germline V lookup: CDR1 SQVTM, CDR2 ANQGSEA. The ends lost 1 base at V and 7 bases at J; junction bases unmatched: 18. CDR3 size: 18 residues. The CDR3 here is CSVEGLAGSSGRSYEQYF. As DNA, the CDR3 is TGCAGCGTTGAAGGTTTGGCTGGTTCTAGCGGGAGGTCGTATGAGCAGTACTTC.

Note on this clonotype: This may be a read error: a much more frequent sequence differs by one nucleotide. CDR3 protein: CASSSLFHNEQFF. CDR3 bases: TGTGCCAGCAGCTCCCTGTTCCACAATGAGCAGTTCTTC. J is TRBJ2-1 and V is TRBV11-2; no clear D. CDR1 SGHAT and CDR2 FQNNGV come from the germline V gene. Trimming removed 4 bases from V and 5 bases from J, with 9 bases in between. This CDR3 comprises 13 residues.

This clonotype was detected many times. This chain connects TRBV6-1 to TRBJ1-4, with D possibly TRBD1 on 6 matching bases. CDR3 length equals 14 residues. CDR1 is MNHNS and CDR2 is SASEGT in the germline V gene. The germline V and J ends were trimmed by 6 bases and 7 bases, with 15 bases remaining between them. The CDR3 bases are TGTGCCAGCAGGGCCCCCGGAGGGGGTGAAAAACTGTTTTTT. Residues: CASRAPGGGEKLFF.

About this clonotype: Compared with germline, one end of the junction differs, possibly owing to a read error. V usage is TRBV9 and J usage is TRBJ1-2; unclear D gene. The CDR3 contains 17 residues. Germline loops: CDR1 SGDLS, CDR2 YYNGEE. CDR3 nucleotides: TGTGCCGGCAGCGTAGTTGGCAGCCCCCCGTCCAACTATGGCTACACCTTC. This encodes CAGSVVGSPPSNYGYTF.

On this clonotype: Possible read error: a much larger clone is one base away. The chain is built from TRBV10-3 and TRBJ2-1, with TRBD2 identical over 11 bases. CDR3 length equals 15 residues. J gave up 8 bases and V 7 bases, and 10 bases lay outside the gene matches. Germline CDR1 reads ENHRY; CDR2 reads SYGVKD. CDR3 loop: CAIKVSGRVLDEQFF. The CDR3 DNA reads TGTGCCATCAAAGTTAGCGGGAGGGTTCTCGATGAGCAGTTCTTC.

This clonotype was observed a few times. This chain connects TRBV5-1 to TRBJ1-2; 9 bases fit TRBD1. J gave up 3 bases and V 2 bases, and 5 bases lay outside the gene matches. Germline values: CDR1 SGHRS, CDR2 YFSETQ. The CDR3 has 15 amino acids. The chain's CDR3 is CASSLQGAEDYGYTF. The CDR3 DNA sequence: TGCGCCAGCAGCTTACAGGGGGCGGAGGACTATGGCTACACCTTC.